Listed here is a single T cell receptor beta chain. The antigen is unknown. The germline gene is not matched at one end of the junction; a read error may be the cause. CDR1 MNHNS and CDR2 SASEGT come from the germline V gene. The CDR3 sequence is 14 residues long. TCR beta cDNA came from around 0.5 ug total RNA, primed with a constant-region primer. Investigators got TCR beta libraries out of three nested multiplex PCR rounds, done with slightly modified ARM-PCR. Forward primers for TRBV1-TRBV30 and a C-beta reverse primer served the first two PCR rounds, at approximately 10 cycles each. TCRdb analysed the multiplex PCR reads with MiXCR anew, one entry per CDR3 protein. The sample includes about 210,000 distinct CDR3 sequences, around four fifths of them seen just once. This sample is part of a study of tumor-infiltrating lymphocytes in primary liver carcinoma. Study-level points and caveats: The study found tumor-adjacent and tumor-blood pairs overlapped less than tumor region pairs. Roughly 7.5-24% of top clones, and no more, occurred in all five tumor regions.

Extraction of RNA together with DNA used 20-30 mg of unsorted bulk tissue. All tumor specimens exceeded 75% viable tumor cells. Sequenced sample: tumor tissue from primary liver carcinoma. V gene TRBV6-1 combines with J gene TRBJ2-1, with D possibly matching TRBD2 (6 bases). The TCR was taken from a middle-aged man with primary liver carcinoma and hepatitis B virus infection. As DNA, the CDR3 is TGTGCCACCTTGGCGGGACCGGCCTACAATGAGCAGTGCTTC. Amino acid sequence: CATLAGPAYNEQCF.